These T cell receptor beta chains were read from a single sample in a study of Graves' ophthalmopathy and Graves' hyperthyroidism. TCRdb itself ran the multiplex PCR reads through MiXCR, one entry per CDR3 protein. Of around 400,000 distinct CDR3 sequences listed, around 17% are singletons. The sample comprised peripheral blood. The receptors here all came from a woman aged 18-29 years with Graves' ophthalmopathy. The CDR3 runs from the conserved cysteine through the conserved F or W. D genes are given only for firm matches. Where a row states a size, it is once, few, many or the class of an expanded clone; other rows omit it.

TRBJ1-6 TRBD1 many TRBV28 TGTGCCAGCAGTTCCGGGACAGGGGGAAAGTCACCCCTCCACTTT CASSSGTGGKSPLHF
TRBJ1-1 TRBD1 few TRBV7-6 TGTGCCAGCAGCTTTTCGGGACAGGGACCGAACACTGAAGCTTTCTTT CASSFSGQGPNTEAFF
TRBJ2-4 NA many TRBV6-1 TGTGCCAGCAGTGGACCGGGACTCAAGTACTTC CASSGPGLKYF
TRBJ2-5 TRBD2 many TRBV28 TGTGCCAGCACCGGGACTAGCGGGGGACAAGAGACCCAGTACTTC CASTGTSGGQETQYF
TRBJ1-1 NA many TRBV18 TGTGCCAGCTCACCACCCGGAGAGTTTCCTGAAGCTTTCTTT CASSPPGEFPEAFF
TRBJ2-7 NA NA TRBV27 TGTGCCACCTTTAGCGCCTCCTACGAGCAGTACTTC CATFSASYEQYF
TRBJ1-5 NA many TRBV12-3/TRBV12-4 TGTGCCAGCAGTTTCCGAGGTTGGGGGCCCCAGCATTTT CASSFRGWGPQHF
TRBJ1-6 TRBD1 many TRBV7-2 TGTGCCAGCAGTCACACAATGACAGGGGGGCTTTTTTCCCTCCACTTT CASSHTMTGGLFSLHF
TRBJ2-7 NA NA TRBV6-1 TGTGCCAGCAGCTCGGAGGGGGGCGAGCAGTACTTC CASSSEGGEQYF
TRBJ2-2 NA many TRBV28 TGTGCCAGCACCACAACCTACCGATTCAAGACCGGGGAGCTGTTTTTT CASTTTYRFKTGELFF
TRBJ2-7 TRBD2 many TRBV18 TGTGCCAGCTCACCGGTACTAGCGGGAGAAATTGGCGAGCAGTACTTC CASSPVLAGEIGEQYF
TRBJ2-7 NA many TRBV20-1 TGCAGTGCTATAGTCGGTAGAAACTCCTACGAGCAGTACTTC CSAIVGRNSYEQYF
TRBJ1-2 TRBD1 NA TRBV29-1 TGCAGCGTGGAAACAGGGGGCGGTGACTATGGCTACACCTTC CSVETGGGDYGYTF
TRBJ2-7 NA many TRBV30 TGTGCCTGGAGTCTCTCCTACGAGCAGTACTTC CAWSLSYEQYF
TRBJ1-1 NA many TRBV30 TGTGCCTGGAGGGGAGGGATACGGGAAGCTTTCTTT CAWRGGIREAFF
TRBJ2-7 NA many TRBV20-1 TGCAGTGCGAGAACAGGGTTTGGGGGATGGGAGCAGTACTTC CSARTGFGGWEQYF
TRBJ1-1 TRBD1 NA TRBV20-1 TGCAGTGCTAGGACAGGGTTCACTGAAGCTTTCTTT CSARTGFTEAFF
TRBJ2-5 TRBD1 many TRBV6-2/TRBV6-3 TGTGCCAGCAGTTTGGGACAGGGGAGAGGAGAGACCCAGTACTTC CASSLGQGRGETQYF
TRBJ2-7 NA many TRBV7-2 TGTGCCAGCAGCCCAAAAATCCCACTCTACGAGCAGTACTTC CASSPKIPLYEQYF
TRBJ2-7 NA many TRBV20-1 TGCAGTGCTCCCGACCTGGGTACCTACGAGCAGTACTTC CSAPDLGTYEQYF
TRBJ1-2 NA few TRBV7-9 TGTGCCAGCAGCTTCCGGGACACCGGCTACACCTTC CASSFRDTGYTF
TRBJ1-1 NA many TRBV27 TGTGCCAGCCGGGAGGAAGGGTTTATGAACACTGAAGCTTTCTTT CASREEGFMNTEAFF